The 14 T cell receptor beta chains below all came from one sample that was sequenced in a study of T cells in Graves' hyperthyroidism and ophthalmopathy (dated by TCRdb to about 2019). The library was prepared using multiplex PCR. The instrument given in TCRdb is Illumina HiSeq 2000. The TCR beta CDR3 regions were amplified from RNA transcripts. For the first round of RT-PCR on the TCR CDR3, the HTBI primer set was used together with the Qiagen OneStep RT-PCR kit. Through fastp at Q25 and MiXCR, TCRdb rebuilt clones from the public reads, retaining in-frame beta chains. Merged by CDR3 protein, the rows form single entries marked with the most common genes and DNA. In this sample the table shows around 270,000 distinct CDR3 sequences, less than 20% of which occur a single time. The leading ten clones occupy roughly 40% of the sample. Sequencing used blood. These receptors were obtained from a man in his fifties with Graves' ophthalmopathy.

This clonotype came up many times. The chain carries TRBV6-1 and TRBJ2-5, with 10 bases identical to TRBD1. Germline loops: CDR1 MNHNS, CDR2 SASEGT. V shed 5 bases, J shed 5 bases, and the junction held 5 bases outside the gene matches. This CDR3 comprises 14 residues. Here the CDR3 DNA reads TGTGCCAGCAGTAAAGACAGGGGGCGGGAGACCCAGTACTTC. It codes for CASSKDRGRETQYF.

This clonotype has at least ten counts. V and J are TRBV7-8 and TRBJ2-3, with 14 bases that match TRBD2. Unmatched junction bases numbered 3, after V lost 6 bases and J lost 4 bases. Germline V lookup: CDR1 SGHVS, CDR2 FQNEAQ. The CDR3 runs 15 residues. CDR3 loop: CASRTSGRAPDTQYF. CDR3 coding DNA: TGTGCCAGCAGGACTAGCGGGAGGGCCCCAGATACGCAGTATTTT.

This clonotype turned up a few times. V and J are TRBV28 and TRBJ2-2; tentatively, D is TRBD2 (5 bases). CDR1 and CDR2 from the germline V gene are MDHEN and SYDVKM. V was pared by 6 bases and J by 3 bases, with 14 bases between. The CDR3 spans 15 residues. DNA for the CDR3: TGTGCCAGCAGCAATGGAGGATCCCACACCGGGGAGCTGTTTTTT. Encoded protein: CASSNGGSHTGELFF.

This clonotype was observed many times. The rearrangement links TRBV20-1 to TRBJ2-7; 10 bases line up with TRBD2. V lost 0 bases to trimming and J lost 6 bases; unmatched junction nucleotides: 5. CDR3 length: 14 residues. Germline CDR1 is DFQATT and CDR2 is SNEGSKA (reference sequence). The CDR3 reads CSARDVSGGREQYF. CDR3 in DNA: TGCAGTGCTAGAGATGTTAGCGGGGGGCGCGAGCAGTACTTC.

In DNA form, the CDR3 reads TGTGCCAGCAGCTCGACTAGCGGGGGGGGGGAGACCCAGTACTTC. Its protein product is CASSSTSGGGETQYF. The V call is TRBV11-2, the J call TRBJ2-5; 14 nucleotides match TRBD2. Germline CDR1 and CDR2: SGHAT and FQNNGV. The junction had 3 bases not matched to a gene; V was cut back by 4 bases and J by 5 bases. The CDR3 has 15 amino acids. The full variable domain, in which reference TRBV11-2 and TRBJ2-5 provide the parts outside the CDR3, is EAGVAQSPRYKIIEKRQSVAFWCNPISGHATLYWYQQILGQGPKLLIQFQNNGVVDDSQLPKDRFSAERLKGVDSTLKIQPAKLEDSAVYLCASSSTSGGGETQYFGPGTRLLVL.

The chain links TRBV18 to TRBJ2-3, with 9 bases matching TRBD2. The CDR3 totals 15 residues. CDR1 is KGHSH, CDR2 LQKENI, per germline. Trimming at V came to 2 bases and at J to 2 bases, leaving 2 bases not matched to a gene. CDR3 loop: CASSPAGGSTDTQYF. CDR3 nucleotides: TGTGCCAGCTCACCAGCGGGAGGGTCCACAGATACGCAGTATTTT.

This clonotype was seen repeatedly, ten times or more. The V gene is TRBV3-1, the J gene TRBJ2-7, with D perhaps TRBD1 (5 bases). CDR1 LGHDT and CDR2 YNNKEL come from the germline V gene (reference sequence). The CDR3 spans 12 residues. Trimming pared 3 bases from V and 6 bases from J, leaving 9 bases between. DNA of the CDR3: TGTGCCAGCAGCCAGACAGTCGGCGAGCAGTACTTC. Its translation is CASSQTVGEQYF.

This clonotype was recorded at least ten times. The chain carries TRBV2 and TRBJ2-2; the D gene is possibly TRBD1 (6 bases). The length of the CDR3 is 17 residues. V was clipped by 6 bases and J by 1 base, with 18 bases between them. The germline gives CDR1 SNHLY, CDR2 FYNNEI. The CDR3 here is CASRYTGSRLNTGELFF. The CDR3 coding sequence is TGTGCCAGCAGGTATACAGGGTCCCGATTGAACACCGGGGAGCTGTTTTTT.

This clonotype was detected many times. The chain combines TRBV30 with TRBJ1-6; TRBD1 is a possible D gene (6 bases). There are 15 residues in the CDR3. Germline lookup yields CDR1 GTSNPN and CDR2 SVGIG (reference sequence). The ends were cut back, 0 bases at V and 4 bases at J, with 10 bases in the middle. The CDR3 reads CAWSVSGQYNSPLHF. CDR3 coding DNA: TGTGCCTGGAGTGTATCTGGACAGTATAATTCACCCCTCCACTTT.

V usage is TRBV2 and J usage is TRBJ1-4, with 9 bases lining up with TRBD1. Germline V gene data show CDR1 as SNHLY and CDR2 as FYNNEI. The CDR3 contains 14 residues. V lost 5 bases, J lost 7 bases, and 5 bases stayed unmatched. The CDR3 nucleotides read TGTGCCAGCAGTAAGGACAGGGGTGGTGAAAAACTGTTTTTT. This codes for CASSKDRGGEKLFF.

In the case of this clonotype: It may be a read error: a sequence one base away is much more abundant. The chain employs TRBV7-3 and TRBJ2-1; D tentatively fits TRBD1 or TRBD2 (5 bases each). Germline CDR1 SGHTA, CDR2 FQGTGA. This CDR3 has 15 amino acids. The CDR3 nucleotides read TGTGCCAGCAGCCCCGGGGCTAGCTTATACAATGAGCAGTCCTTC. Translation: CASSPGASLYNEQSF.

The chain uses TRBV2 and TRBJ2-5; the D is unclear. The CDR3 runs to 12 residues. Germline V CDR1 and CDR2: SNHLY, FYNNEI. V lost 1 base, J lost 6 bases, and 6 bases lay in between. CDR3 coding DNA: TGTGCCAGCAGTGAAGGAGTGCAGACCCAGTACTTC. Amino acids: CASSEGVQTQYF.

This clonotype was found many times. V usage is TRBV7-3 and J usage is TRBJ2-5, with D perhaps assigned TRBD1 or TRBD2 (5 bases each). The CDR3 extends over 13 amino acids. V lost 6 bases and J lost 4, with 12 bases in between. The germline gives CDR1 SGHTA, CDR2 FQGTGA. The CDR3 region has the DNA TGTGCCAGCAGTAAAGCAGGGAGAGAGACCCAGTACTTC. This encodes CASSKAGRETQYF. The full variable domain, with the rest looked up from reference TRBV7-3 and TRBJ2-5, is GAGVSQTPSNKVTEKGKYVELRCDPISGHTALYWYRQSLGQGPEFLIYFQGTGAADDSGLPNDRFFAVRPEGSVSTLKIQRTERGDSAVYLCASSKAGRETQYFGPGTRLLVL.

CDR3 sequence reads: CASTSRRQPYEQYF. CDR3 coding DNA: TGTGCCAGCACTAGTAGGCGGCAGCCCTACGAGCAGTACTTC. V and J are TRBV13 and TRBJ2-7, with no clear D. The germline V gene encodes CDR1 PRHDT and CDR2 FYEKMQ (reference sequence). The CDR3 has 14 residues. Trimming took 7 bases from V and 2 from J, leaving 15 bases between them.